The T cell receptor beta chain described here comes from a study of early T cells in non-severe SARS-CoV-2 infection. Between the trimmed V and J ends, which lost 1 base and 3 bases, there was a span of 28 bases. The CDR3 consists of 21 residues. Looked up from germline, CDR1 is SGHDN and CDR2 is FVKESK. TCRdb independently ran MiXCR on the 5' RACE reads; one entry per CDR3 protein. This sample has approximately 77,000 distinct CDR3 sequences, with about 12% found just once. The table lists this clonotype with a few counts. This clonotype originated in an adult who was a healthcare worker with PCR-confirmed SARS-CoV-2 infection or an uninfected control (not recorded which). The material sequenced was whole blood. V and J are TRBV14 and TRBJ2-1; D call uncertain. The DNA for the CDR3 is TGTGCCAGCAGCCAAGCCCGGGCCAGCCCAAGTACCAGACAACACTACAATGAGCAGTTCTTC. This encodes CASSQARASPSTRQHYNEQFF.